This TCR beta chain was recorded in a study of T cells in Graves' hyperthyroidism and ophthalmopathy. An absence of ophthalmopathy progression within 18 months meant stable Graves' hyperthyroidism. Newly diagnosed hyperthyroidism, duration under 2 months, in patients aged 18 to 65. For the diagnoses, clinical symptoms, serum thyroxine and TRAb, thyroid ultrasound and orbital computed tomography were used. Researchers amplified the TCR beta CDR3 regions from RNA transcripts. First-round RT-PCR with HTBI primers amplified the TCR CDR3 region. MiXCR, applied by TCRdb to the multiplex PCR reads, yields one record per CDR3 protein. Among some 620,000 distinct CDR3 sequences listed, roughly 15% were seen once. Trimming removed 2 bases at V and 6 bases at J, with 6 bases between. CDR1 is SGHNT, CDR2 YYREEE, per germline (reference sequence). The CDR3 has 12 residues. In its sample, this clonotype was seen many times. Its antigen is not identified.

General study points: In the analysis, a 13 V-J model separated ophthalmopathy from stable hyperthyroidism.

The sequence was obtained from a young woman with Graves' hyperthyroidism. V gene TRBV5-4 combines with J gene TRBJ2-1; D remains ambiguous. Material for sequencing was blood. Here the CDR3 reads CASSFSLNEQFF. The CDR3 region has the DNA TGTGCCAGCAGCTTCAGTCTCAATGAGCAGTTCTTC.